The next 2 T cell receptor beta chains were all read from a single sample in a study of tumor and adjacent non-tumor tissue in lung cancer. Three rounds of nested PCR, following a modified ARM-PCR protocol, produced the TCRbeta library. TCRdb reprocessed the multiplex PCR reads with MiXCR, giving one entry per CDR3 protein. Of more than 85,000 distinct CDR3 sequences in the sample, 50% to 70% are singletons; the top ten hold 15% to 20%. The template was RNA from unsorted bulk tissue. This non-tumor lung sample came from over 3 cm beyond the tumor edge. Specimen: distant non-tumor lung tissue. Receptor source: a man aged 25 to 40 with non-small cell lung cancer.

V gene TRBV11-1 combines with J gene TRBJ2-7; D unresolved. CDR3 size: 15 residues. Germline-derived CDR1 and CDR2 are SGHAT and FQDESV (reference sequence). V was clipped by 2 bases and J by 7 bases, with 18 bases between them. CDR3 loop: CASSLKSIGSREQYF. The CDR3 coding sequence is TGTGCCAGCAGCTTAAAGTCCATCGGGTCTCGGGAGCAGTACTTC.

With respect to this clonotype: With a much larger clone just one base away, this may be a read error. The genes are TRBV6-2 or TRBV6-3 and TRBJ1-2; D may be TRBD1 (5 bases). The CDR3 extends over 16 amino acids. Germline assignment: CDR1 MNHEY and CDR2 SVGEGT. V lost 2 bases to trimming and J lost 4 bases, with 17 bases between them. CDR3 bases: TGTGCCAGCAGTTACAGTTTCATCGCGGGGGTCTATGGCTACACCTTC. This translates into CASSYSFIAGVYGYTF.